The 4 T cell receptor beta chains in this list originate from one sample, sequenced in a study of cytomegalovirus exposure and HLA in healthy donors. PCR used 60 Vbeta primers and 13 Jbeta primers. Profiling relied on immunoSEQ multiplex PCR, and the TCRdb table lists in-frame clones only, not all of them. The sample shows roughly 93,000 clones, around three quarters of them seen only once. Sequences were obtained from PBMCs. The receptors originated from a man aged 35-49 years in good health and CMV-seronegative.

There are a few counts of this clone. This chain links TRBV29-1 with TRBJ1-2, with D maybe TRBD1 (5 bases). The CDR3 totals 14 residues. Germline V gene sequence: CDR1 SQVTM, CDR2 ANQGSEA. The V and J ends lost 2 bases and 6 bases respectively, with 16 bases between them. The CDR3 sequence is CSVENKVGHDGYTF. The CDR3 nucleotides read TGCAGCGTTGAAAATAAAGTCGGACACGATGGCTACACCTTC.

J is TRBJ2-7 and V is TRBV7-2; D might be TRBD1 (6 bases). Trimming removed 6 bases from V and 1 base from J, with 13 bases in between. The CDR3 spans 14 residues. Germline V gene sequence: CDR1 SGHTA, CDR2 FQGNSA. CDR3: CASRGTRASYEQYF. DNA of the CDR3: TGTGCCAGCAGGGGGACAAGGGCTTCCTACGAGCAGTACTTC.

The chain recombines TRBV5-1 with TRBJ2-2; 11 bases map to TRBD1. From germline, CDR1 is SGHRS and CDR2 YFSETQ. The J segment lost 4 bases and the V segment lost 1 base, leaving 9 bases of the junction unmatched. The CDR3 sequence is 18 residues long. The CDR3 reads CASSLMVSGTGGTGELFF. DNA for the CDR3: TGCGCCAGCAGCTTGATGGTTTCGGGGACAGGGGGCACCGGGGAGCTGTTTTTT.

This clone was recorded a few times. The V call is TRBV29-1, the J call TRBJ2-7, with a possible D match to TRBD2 (5 bases). The CDR3 spans 13 residues. In germline, CDR1 is SQVTM, CDR2 ANQGSEA. V lost 4 bases to trimming and J lost 4 bases, with 14 bases between them. The CDR3 bases are TGCAGCGTTGTGATCTCGGGAAAATACGAGCAGTACTTC. Amino acids: CSVVISGKYEQYF.